The clone carrying this T cell receptor beta chain has just one count. Its antigen is undetermined. This entry comes from a study of cytomegalovirus exposure and HLA in healthy donors. Regarding the study as a whole: Looking again later, the authors saw that most CMV-associated TCR beta chains seemed HLA-restricted. Analysis was carried out at a later point, and it linked a missense DCLRE1C variant to TCR beta V- and J-gene trimming. CMV serostatus was the sole immune exposure data available.

Amplification used 60 Vbeta primers and 13 Jbeta primers. Libraries were prepared by immunoSEQ multiplex PCR; TCRdb keeps only in-frame clonotypes and omits some of them. The top ten clones hold 3% of a sample with 96,000 or so clones, roughly 74% of them seen once. This receptor was obtained from a female donor in good health and CMV-seropositive. The sequenced sample was PBMCs.

The CDR3: CASSLTGGLNEQYF. DNA for the CDR3: TGTGCCAGCAGCCTTACAGGGGGCTTAAACGAGCAGTACTTC. The chain carries TRBV9 and TRBJ2-7; 9 bases map to TRBD1. The V gene's germline CDR1 is SGDLS and CDR2 YYNGEE. The V segment lost 4 bases and the J segment 5 bases; nucleotides outside the gene matches: 7. The CDR3 has 14 amino acids.